This TCR beta chain stems from a study of T cells in Graves' hyperthyroidism and ophthalmopathy. Study observations and caveats: Onset of ophthalmopathy came a median approximately 6.8 months after the model predicted it. Researchers found most expanded thyroid clonotypes above 0.001 in blood as well.

This clonotype appeared many times. Its antigen is still unknown. The V end lost 1 base, the J end lost 3 bases, and 6 bases lay between the germline ends. The CDR3 has 13 amino acids. TCR beta CDR3 region amplification was performed from RNA transcripts. TCR CDR3 regions were first amplified by RT-PCR with HTBI primers. In TCRdb, the multiplex PCR reads were re-called with MiXCR into one record per CDR3 protein. The table shows fewer than 250,000 distinct CDR3 sequences, with approximately 25% occurring only once. The J gene is TRBJ1-2, the V gene TRBV12-3 or TRBV12-4, with D unclear. The sequencing sample was made of blood. This sequence was found in a woman in her forties with Graves' ophthalmopathy. The CDR3 nucleotides are TGTGCCAGCAGTTTAGACAGTTACTATGGCTACACCTTC. Amino acids: CASSLDSYYGYTF.